This T cell receptor beta chain was identified during a study of control samples from healthy donors and cancer patients. Trimming removed 4 bases from V and 7 bases from J, with 4 bases in between. The CDR3 has 11 amino acids. Germline CDR1 is LGHDT and CDR2 is YNNKEL (reference sequence). Profiled with immunoSEQ multiplex PCR; TCRdb holds only in-frame clones, not every one. The table has around 110,000 clones, roughly 91% seen once. The TCR comes from a woman in her 70s in good health. The chain recombines TRBV3-1 (or the pseudogene TRBV3-2) with TRBJ1-4; D is unclear. Sequencing was performed on blood. The CDR3 nucleotides read TGTGCCAGCAGCCGAGCTGAAAAACTGTTTTTT. Amino acids: CASSRAEKLFF.